The present TCR beta chain was sequenced within a study of blood T cells in healthy people across ages. Germline CDR1 is SEHNR and CDR2 is FQNEAQ (reference sequence). V dropped 5 bases and J dropped 4 bases, with 14 bases sitting between them. The CDR3 covers 14 residues. A second PCR, run for roughly 7 to 12 cycles, used a sample-barcoded 5' primer plus a J-beta primer mix. TCRdb used MiXCR to reprocess the 5' RACE reads, holding one entry per CDR3 protein. The table lists around 1,900,000 distinct CDR3 sequences, about two fifths of them singletons, with 23% in the top ten. Notes on the study in general: Calculation of diversity from one million T cells yielded estimates considered to be underestimates.

As regards this clonotype: Its antigen is still unknown.

Sequencing input: blood. V is TRBV7-9 and J is TRBJ2-5; D is undetermined. The source of this sequence is a human donor in good health. The CDR3 nucleotides read TGTGCCAGCAGCCCTCGTTGGGCCCTAGAGACCCAGTACTTC. Its translation: CASSPRWALETQYF.